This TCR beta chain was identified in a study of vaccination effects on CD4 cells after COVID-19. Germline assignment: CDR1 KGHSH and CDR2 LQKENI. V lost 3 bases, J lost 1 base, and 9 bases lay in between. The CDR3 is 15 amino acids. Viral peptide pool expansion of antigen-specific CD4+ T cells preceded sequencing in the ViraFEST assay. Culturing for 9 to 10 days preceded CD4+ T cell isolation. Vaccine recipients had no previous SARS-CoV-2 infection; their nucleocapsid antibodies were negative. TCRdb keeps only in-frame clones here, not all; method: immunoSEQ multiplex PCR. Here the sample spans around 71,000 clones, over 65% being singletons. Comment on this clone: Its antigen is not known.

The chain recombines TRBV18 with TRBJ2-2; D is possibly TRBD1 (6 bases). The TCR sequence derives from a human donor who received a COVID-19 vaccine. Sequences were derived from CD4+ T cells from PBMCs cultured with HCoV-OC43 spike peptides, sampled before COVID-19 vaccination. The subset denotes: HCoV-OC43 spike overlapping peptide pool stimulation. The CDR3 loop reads CASSPGAGNTGELFF. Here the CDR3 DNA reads TGTGCCAGCTCACCGGGGGCAGGGAACACCGGGGAGCTGTTTTTT.